This passage covers 12 T cell receptor beta chains from one sample sequenced in a study of a mutant IDH1 vaccine in newly diagnosed glioma. The antigens for these receptors are not known. Profiling relied on immunoSEQ multiplex PCR, and the TCRdb table lists in-frame clones only, not all of them. The table shows some 23,000 clones, with 65% to 85% occurring only once. The sample's time point: week 11, during vaccination. Mutant IDH1 20-mer peptide, at 300 ug, made up each vaccine dose, with topical imiquimod. Sequencing was performed on PBMCs, taken from a glioma patient whose treatment included an IDH1 peptide vaccine. The origin of the receptors is a woman aged 18-30 years with glioma.

The genes are TRBV19 and TRBJ1-6; D gene ambiguous. Germline CDR1 reads LNHDA; CDR2 reads SQIVND (reference sequence). The CDR3 consists of 14 residues. The V gene lost 6 bases and the J gene lost 5 bases, with 11 bases spanning the gap. CDR3 protein: CASRSNRDNSPLHF. CDR3 coding DNA: TGTGCCAGTAGATCCAACAGAGATAATTCACCCCTCCACTTT.

The chain joins TRBV13 to TRBJ2-7; D unclear. The CDR3 extends over 12 amino acids. The germline V gene encodes CDR1 PRHDT and CDR2 FYEKMQ (reference sequence). Trimming removed 4 bases at V and 3 bases at J, with 7 bases between. The CDR3 nucleotides are TGTGCCAGCAGCTCCCGCGGCTACGAGCAGTACTTC. Protein: CASSSRGYEQYF.

The rearrangement uses TRBV5-1 and TRBJ1-2; the D is unclear. The V gene's germline CDR1 is SGHRS and CDR2 YFSETQ. This CDR3 is built from 12 residues. Deletions cut 7 bases from V and 4 bases from J, with 11 bases between. The CDR3 sequence is CASAGSGYGYTF. CDR3 nucleotide sequence: TGCGCCAGCGCCGGGAGCGGCTATGGCTACACCTTC.

The chain combines TRBV30 with TRBJ1-2, with 8 bases identical to TRBD1. This CDR3 contains 16 residues. Germline lookup yields CDR1 GTSNPN and CDR2 SVGIG (reference sequence). Trimming took 0 bases from V and 4 from J; bases not matched to a gene: 10. The CDR3 reads CAWSVLPDRALYGYTF. CDR3 in DNA: TGTGCCTGGAGTGTACTACCGGACAGGGCCCTCTATGGCTACACCTTC.

The rearrangement joins TRBV10-3 to TRBJ2-1; 10 nucleotides agree with TRBD2. V lost 2 bases to trimming and J lost 9 bases; unmatched junction nucleotides: 4. Germline V gene lookup returns CDR1 ENHRY and CDR2 SYGVKD. CDR3 size: 14 residues. CDR3 amino acids: CAISELAGAGEQFF. The CDR3, as DNA: TGTGCCATCAGTGAGCTAGCGGGAGCCGGTGAGCAGTTCTTC.

The DNA of the CDR3 is TGTGCCAGTGCTGGGACAGGGGCATCCTACGAGCAGTACTTC. It encodes CASAGTGASYEQYF. This chain links TRBV2 with TRBJ2-7; TRBD1 matches 10 bases. The CDR3 runs 14 residues. V lost 9 bases and J lost 1; bases outside the gene matches: 6. Germline CDR1 SNHLY, CDR2 FYNNEI.

The rearrangement uses TRBV4-1 and TRBJ2-7; TRBD2 matches at 7 bases. J lost 6 bases, V lost 2 bases, and 13 bases had no gene match. The CDR3 is made up of 16 amino acids. Germline V gene data show CDR1 as MGHRA and CDR2 as YSYEKL. The DNA of the CDR3 is TGCGCCAGCAGCCAAAAACCCCGCGGGGGAAGCTCCGAGCAGTACTTC. Translating it yields CASSQKPRGGSSEQYF.

The chain recombines TRBV4-2 with TRBJ2-7; TRBD2 might be the D (8 bases). V gave up 3 bases and J gave up 1 base, with 19 bases separating them. The CDR3 spans 17 residues. Germline V gene lookup returns CDR1 LGHNA and CDR2 YNFKEQ. CDR3 DNA: TGTGCCAGCAGCCACGGGGGGGTACAGGGGCAGTCCTACGAGCAGTACTTC. Translated: CASSHGGVQGQSYEQYF.

This clone occurred a few times. The gene calls are TRBV5-5 and TRBJ1-1; maybe TRBD1 (5 bases). Trimming removed 4 bases from V and 4 bases from J, with 14 bases in between. Per the germline V gene, CDR1 is SGHKS and CDR2 is YYEKEE (reference sequence). The CDR3 runs to 14 residues. CDR3 residues: CASSVLTTGTEAFF. In DNA form, the CDR3 reads TGTGCCAGCAGCGTCCTAACTACAGGCACTGAAGCTTTCTTT. Drawing the rest from reference TRBV5-5 and TRBJ1-1, the complete variable domain is DAGVTQSPTHLIKTRGQQVTLRCSPISGHKSVSWYQQVLGQGPQFIFQYYEKEERGRGNFPDRFSARQFPNYSSELNVNALLLGDSALYLCASSVLTTGTEAFFGQGTRLTVV.

This clone occurred once. The V call is TRBV2, the J call TRBJ1-1; a possible D gene is TRBD1 (5 bases). Germline lookup yields CDR1 SNHLY and CDR2 FYNNEI. Trimming removed 6 bases at V and 1 base at J, with 21 bases between. The CDR3 extends over 17 amino acids. CDR3 coding DNA: TGTGCCAGCAGGGGCCCCGGGACTTGGGGGGAGAACACTGAAGCTTTCTTT. Protein: CASRGPGTWGENTEAFF. Drawing the rest from reference TRBV2 and TRBJ1-1, the complete variable domain is EPEVTQTPSHQVTQMGQEVILRCVPISNHLYFYWYRQILGQKVEFLVSFYNNEISEKSEIFDDQFSVERPDGSNFTLKIRSTKLEDSAMYFCASRGPGTWGENTEAFFGQGTRLTVV.

V usage is TRBV21-1 and J usage is TRBJ2-5; the DNA was not used to check the table's D call, TRBD2. TRBV21-1 is a documented pseudogene. The CDR3 runs 16 residues. This CDR3 is CASSKESTEYQETQYF. CDR3 bases: TGTGCCAGCAGCAAAGAAAGCACCGAGTACCAAGAGACCCAGTACTTC.

The V and J genes are TRBV6-6 and TRBJ1-4, with D perhaps matching TRBD1 (5 bases). CDR1 is MNHNY and CDR2 is SVGAGI in the germline V gene (reference sequence). V was shortened by 5 bases and J by 4 bases, with 8 bases between the two germline ends. The CDR3 length is 13 residues. CDR3 residues: CASSDSINEKLFF. CDR3 DNA sequence: TGTGCCAGCAGTGACAGCATTAATGAAAAACTGTTTTTT.